Each of the 25 T cell receptor beta chains below was sequenced from the same sample in a study of OX40 agonist ivuxolimab in advanced cancers. The repertoire was sequenced with immunoSEQ multiplex PCR; TCRdb's copy has only in-frame clones and lacks some. This table has under 40,000 clones, around 80% appearing once. The material sequenced was CD4+ or CD8+ T cells sorted from blood, taken in a trial of the OX40 agonist ivuxolimab. These receptors originate from an adult with an advanced solid tumor such as melanoma, head and neck, liver or kidney cancer.

This clone was seen a few times. V is TRBV27 and J is TRBJ1-6; possible D gene TRBD1, 5 bases. This CDR3 spans 17 amino acids. The ends were cut back, 6 bases at V and 14 bases at J, with 29 bases in the middle. Germline CDR1 reads MNHEY; CDR2 reads SMNVEV (reference sequence). The CDR3 bases are TGTGCCAGCAGGTCGACAGCCCTGAGCCCCCTTTTCAGGGCCCTCCACTTT. Translated: CASRSTALSPLFRALHF.

This clone was found a few times. The CDR3, as DNA: TGTGCCAGCAGCCAGACGGTGAACACTGAAGCTTTCTTT. Translation gives CASSQTVNTEAFF. V and J are TRBV7-3 and TRBJ1-1; no clear D. The germline gives CDR1 SGHTA, CDR2 FQGTGA. The germline V and J ends were trimmed by 5 bases and 0 bases, with 7 bases remaining between them. The CDR3 loop spans 13 amino acids.

J is TRBJ2-2 and V is TRBV6-4; D uncertain. Germline assignment: CDR1 MRHNA and CDR2 SNTAGT. This CDR3 spans 12 amino acids. Trimming took off 2 bases at V and 7 bases at J, with 5 bases between the two ends. CDR3 bases: TGTGCCAGCAGTGACGATAGCGGGGAGCTGTTTTTT. This gives the protein CASSDDSGELFF.

V gene TRBV18 combines with J gene TRBJ1-4; D gene uncertain. V was clipped by 6 bases and J by 8 bases, with 19 bases between them. This CDR3 is built from 15 residues. Looked up from germline, CDR1 is KGHSH and CDR2 is LQKENI. CDR3 loop: CASSPSGGSREKLFF. CDR3 coding DNA: TGTGCCAGCTCCCCCTCAGGAGGATCGAGAGAAAAACTGTTTTTT. Looking up the rest from reference TRBV18 and TRBJ1-4 gives the full variable domain: NAGVMQNPRHLVRRRGQEARLRCSPMKGHSHVYWYRQLPEEGLKFMVYLQKENIIDESGMPKERFSAEFPKEGPSILRIQQVVRGDSAAYFCASSPSGGSREKLFFGSGTQLSVL.

The chain is built from TRBV11-2 and TRBJ1-4, with D possibly matching TRBD1 (5 bases). Looked up from germline, CDR1 is SGHAT and CDR2 is FQNNGV. The CDR3 consists of 14 residues. The V end was cut by 5 bases, the J end by 5 bases, with 12 bases between. The CDR3 loop reads CASSLSGPNEKLFF. CDR3 coding DNA: TGTGCCAGCAGCCTATCGGGACCCAATGAAAAACTGTTTTTT.

The V call is TRBV11-1, the J call TRBJ2-1; 7 nucleotides match TRBD2. CDR1 is SGHAT, CDR2 FQDESV, per germline (reference sequence). V lost 4 bases and J lost 6; bases outside the gene matches: 9. This CDR3 has 15 amino acids. For the CDR3, the DNA is TGTGCCAGCAGCTCCGGACTAGATAAAACCAATGAGCAGTTCTTC. Protein: CASSSGLDKTNEQFF.

This clone is a singleton in its sample. The chain couples TRBV10-3 to TRBJ1-4; D remains ambiguous. CDR1 is ENHRY and CDR2 is SYGVKD in the germline V gene. This CDR3 spans 12 amino acids. Trimming shortened V by 6 bases and J by 4 bases, and 6 bases separated the two germline ends. In DNA form, the CDR3 reads TGTGCCATCAGCCAGAGTAATGAAAAACTGTTTTTT. The encoded protein is CAISQSNEKLFF.

The chain joins TRBV6-5 to TRBJ1-1, with unresolved D. V lost 10 bases and J 5 bases, leaving 11 bases between the germline ends. CDR1 and CDR2 from the germline V gene are MNHEY and SVGAGI. The CDR3 consists of 11 residues. The CDR3 bases are TGTGCCATCCTGACGGCGACTGAAGCTTTCTTT. Its translation is CAILTATEAFF.

The rearrangement joins TRBV6-1 to TRBJ1-5; possibly TRBD1 for D (6 bases). Trimming cost V 0 bases and J 6 bases, with 15 bases left between them. Germline V gene lookup returns CDR1 MNHNS and CDR2 SASEGT. The CDR3 sequence is 16 residues long. CDR3 in DNA: TGTGCCAGCAGTGAAGCCCCCCTAGGGGGGATTCAGCCCCAGCATTTT. Its translation: CASSEAPLGGIQPQHF.

The chain combines TRBV4-2 with TRBJ2-7; maybe TRBD1 (6 bases). Germline V gene lookup returns CDR1 LGHNA and CDR2 YNFKEQ. Trimming cost V 5 bases and J 0 bases, with 11 bases left between them. The CDR3 sequence is 14 residues long. The CDR3 spells CASSKDRLSYEQYF. CDR3 nucleotides: TGTGCCAGCAGCAAGGACAGACTCTCCTACGAGCAGTACTTC.

The V gene is TRBV6-5, the J gene TRBJ2-7; possibly TRBD1 for D (5 bases). This CDR3 has 11 residues. Trimming took 5 bases from V and 6 from J, leaving 8 bases between them. The germline gives CDR1 MNHEY, CDR2 SVGAGI. As DNA, the CDR3 is TGTGCCAGCAGTACAGGTACCGAGCAGTACTTC. Amino acid sequence: CASSTGTEQYF.

This chain uses TRBV29-1 with TRBJ1-2, with 8 bases identical to TRBD1. This CDR3 spans 14 amino acids. Per germline, CDR1 SQVTM and CDR2 ANQGSEA. V lost 0 bases and J lost 6; bases outside the gene matches: 6. In nucleotides, the CDR3 is TGCAGCGTTGAAGACCCCAGGGGGCTGGATGGCTACACCTTC. Encoded protein: CSVEDPRGLDGYTF.

This rearrangement joins TRBV10-3 to TRBJ1-6; no definite D call. The V gene lost 2 bases and the J gene lost 1 base, with 6 bases spanning the gap. The CDR3 spans 15 residues. Germline loops: CDR1 ENHRY, CDR2 SYGVKD. The CDR3, as DNA: TGTGCCATCAGTGAGGGCGGGTCCTATAATTCACCCCTCCACTTT. Amino acid sequence: CAISEGGSYNSPLHF.

This chain links TRBV9 with TRBJ2-5; TRBD1 is a possible D gene (6 bases). CDR1 and CDR2 (germline): SGDLS, YYNGEE. The CDR3 covers 13 residues. Trimming shortened V by 5 bases and J by 4 bases, and 12 bases separated the two germline ends. The CDR3 DNA reads TGTGCCAGCAGTGCAGGGACATTAGAGACCCAGTACTTC. It codes for CASSAGTLETQYF.

The genes are TRBV18 and TRBJ1-1; D is unclear. Germline V gene data show CDR1 as KGHSH and CDR2 as LQKENI. The CDR3 covers 15 residues. Between the trimmed V and J ends, which lost 2 bases and 1 base, there was a span of 11 bases. The CDR3 region is CASSPSFGWNTEAFF. The DNA for the CDR3 is TGTGCCAGCTCACCATCTTTCGGCTGGAACACTGAAGCTTTCTTT. Based on the CDR3 plus reference TRBV18 and TRBJ1-1, the full variable domain is NAGVMQNPRHLVRRRGQEARLRCSPMKGHSHVYWYRQLPEEGLKFMVYLQKENIIDESGMPKERFSAEFPKEGPSILRIQQVVRGDSAAYFCASSPSFGWNTEAFFGQGTRLTVV.

The V gene is TRBV7-9, the J gene TRBJ2-1; no clear D. Germline V gene sequence: CDR1 SEHNR, CDR2 FQNEAQ (reference sequence). The CDR3 has 15 residues. Trimming removed 2 bases at V and 4 bases at J, with 12 bases between. CDR3 nucleotide sequence: TGTGCCAGCAGCTTAAGGCTAGGCACATACAATGAGCAGTTCTTC. It is translated as CASSLRLGTYNEQFF.

J is TRBJ1-1 and V is TRBV28; D perhaps matches TRBD1 (5 bases). This CDR3 spans 14 amino acids. The germline V and J ends were trimmed by 8 bases and 3 bases, with 16 bases remaining between them. In germline, CDR1 is MDHEN, CDR2 SYDVKM. The CDR3 sequence is CASGFRGADTEAFF. The CDR3 DNA is TGTGCCAGCGGCTTCCGAGGGGCCGACACTGAAGCTTTCTTT.

The J gene is TRBJ2-7, the V gene TRBV4-1, with TRBD2 identical over 7 bases. Germline lookup yields CDR1 MGHRA and CDR2 YSYEKL. Germline trimming cut 4 bases from V and 0 bases from J; bases unmatched to any gene: 12. This CDR3 comprises 17 residues. CDR3 nucleotide sequence: TGCGCCAGCAGCCGGTTAGCGGGCCAAATAAGCTCCTACGAGCAGTACTTC. It specifies CASSRLAGQISSYEQYF.

V usage is TRBV30 and J usage is TRBJ1-1; D not certain. From germline, CDR1 is GTSNPN and CDR2 SVGIG (reference sequence). The CDR3 has 13 residues. V gave up 0 bases and J gave up 5 bases, with 10 bases separating them. The CDR3 loop is CAWSVGDNTEAFF. The CDR3 DNA follows: TGTGCCTGGAGTGTTGGGGATAATACTGAAGCTTTCTTT.

This chain connects TRBV19 to TRBJ2-5, with D perhaps TRBD2 (6 bases). The CDR3 extends over 12 amino acids. The V end lost 5 bases, the J end lost 5 bases, and 9 bases lay between the germline ends. Per the germline V gene, CDR1 is LNHDA and CDR2 is SQIVND (reference sequence). The CDR3 DNA reads TGTGCCAGTAGTGCCCGGGGGGAGACCCAGTACTTC. Translating it yields CASSARGETQYF.

J is TRBJ1-2 and V is TRBV7-6, with 7 bases lining up with TRBD1. CDR1 is SGHVS and CDR2 is FNYEAQ in the germline V gene. Unmatched junction bases numbered 2, after V lost 5 bases and J lost 8 bases. The CDR3 is made up of 11 amino acids. CDR3 nucleotide sequence: TGTGCCAGCAGCCGACAGGGCGGCTACACCTTC. It yields the protein CASSRQGGYTF.

The chain links TRBV28 to TRBJ2-5, with TRBD1 matching 7 bases. CDR3 length: 16 amino acids. Germline CDR1 and CDR2: MDHEN and SYDVKM. J was trimmed by 1 base and V by 3 bases; bases with no gene match: 8. The chain's CDR3 is CASSFHRGQSQETQYF. DNA of the CDR3: TGTGCCAGCAGTTTCCACCGGGGACAGTCCCAAGAGACCCAGTACTTC.

This rearrangement joins TRBV19 to TRBJ2-7, with 11 bases that match TRBD1. Germline assignment: CDR1 LNHDA and CDR2 SQIVND (reference sequence). The CDR3 is 15 residues long. Losses at the gene ends were 4 bases for V and 4 bases for J; bases not matched to a gene: 6. The CDR3 nucleotides read TGTGCCAGTAGTACCCGGACAGGGGGCCTATACGAGCAGTACTTC. Its translation is CASSTRTGGLYEQYF. Full variable domain (remainder filled in from reference TRBV19 and TRBJ2-7): DGGITQSPKYLFRKEGQNVTLSCEQNLNHDAMYWYRQDPGQGLRLIYYSQIVNDFQKGDIAEGYSVSREKKESFPLTVTSAQKNPTAFYLCASSTRTGGLYEQYFGPGTRLTVT.

This chain links TRBV28 with TRBJ2-7, with TRBD1 matching 9 bases. The germline V gene encodes CDR1 MDHEN and CDR2 SYDVKM. The CDR3 spans 15 residues. The V segment lost 5 bases and the J segment 2 bases; nucleotides outside the gene matches: 7. CDR3 sequence (DNA): TGTGCCAGCAGTCGGACAGGGGACGGGACCTACGAGCAGTACTTC. This encodes CASSRTGDGTYEQYF.

The chain carries TRBV5-1 and TRBJ2-3; D may be TRBD2 (5 bases). V was cut by 4 bases and J by 0 bases, with 9 bases left in between. The CDR3 has 14 amino acids. From germline, CDR1 is SGHRS and CDR2 YFSETQ. CDR3 amino acids: CASSPRTSTDTQYF. The CDR3 coding sequence is TGCGCCAGCAGCCCCCGGACTAGCACAGATACGCAGTATTTT. Full variable domain (remainder filled in from reference TRBV5-1 and TRBJ2-3): KAGVTQTPRYLIKTRGQQVTLSCSPISGHRSVSWYQQTPGQGLQFLFEYFSETQRNKGNFPGRFSGRQFSNSRSEMNVSTLELGDSALYLCASSPRTSTDTQYFGPGTRLTVL.